These T cell receptor beta chains were read from a single sample in a study of spatial heterogeneity in lung cancer. Via MiXCR, TCRdb re-called the 5' RACE reads, giving one row per CDR3 protein. Here the sample spans around 13,000 distinct CDR3 sequences, around 5% being singletons. The sample consisted of lung tumor tissue, taken at surgery. The receptors derive from a male donor with early-stage non-small cell lung cancer. The CDR3 runs from the conserved cysteine through the conserved F or W. Fields, in order: J gene, V gene, clone size, D gene, CDR3 DNA, CDR3 protein. D genes are given only for firm matches. Size is omitted from some rows. Given values are once, few, many or a class for expanded clones.

TRBJ2-3 TRBV11-1 few . TGTGCCAGCAGCTTAGAAGGTTATAGCACAGATACGCAGTATTTT CASSLEGYSTDTQYF
TRBJ1-2 TRBV12-3/TRBV12-4 many . TGTGCCAGCAGCTTGGGATCTGTGGGCTACACCTTC CASSLGSVGYTF
TRBJ1-1 TRBV10-1 many . TGCGCCAGCAGTGCCCCGCGACAGCGATTGAACACTGAAGCTTTCTTT CASSAPRQRLNTEAFF
TRBJ2-5 TRBV10-3 many TRBD1 TGTGCCGCGACAGGGGCGATACAAGAGACCCAGTACTTC CAATGAIQETQYF
TRBJ2-1 TRBV21-1 many . TGTGCCAGCAGCAGCCCCGATCGTGACAATGAGCAGTTCTTC CASSSPDRDNEQFF
TRBJ1-2 TRBV11-2 many TRBD1 TGTGCCAGCAGCTTAGCAGGTCTACAGGGGAAAGGCGGCTACACCTTC CASSLAGLQGKGGYTF
TRBJ2-3 TRBV5-1 many . TGCGCCAGTAACTTGCGGGGGCTTGACACAGATACGCAGTATTTT CASNLRGLDTDTQYF
TRBJ2-2 TRBV7-9 many . TGTGCCAGCAGCTTATTGGGGAACACCGGGGAGCTGTTTTTT CASSLLGNTGELFF
TRBJ2-3 TRBV19 many TRBD2 TGTGCCAGTAGTATCAGCGGGGGGGTTGATACGCAGTATTTT CASSISGGVDTQYF
TRBJ2-3 TRBV6-5 many . TGTGCCAGCAGCCTCGCCGGGGTGGATACGCAGTATTTT CASSLAGVDTQYF
TRBJ2-2 TRBV6-5 many . TGTGCCAGCAGGTCAAACACCGGGGAGCTGTTTTTT CASRSNTGELFF
TRBJ1-1 TRBV7-3 many . TGTGCCAGCAGCCTGGGCGCGAACACTGAAGCTTTCTTT CASSLGANTEAFF
TRBJ1-2 TRBV6-6 many . TGTGCCAGCAGTTACTCGAGCGGGGGGTCCAACTATGGCTACACCTTC CASSYSSGGSNYGYTF
TRBJ2-2 TRBV3-1 many . TGTGCCAGCAGCCACTCGGGGAACACCGGGGAGCTGTTTTTT CASSHSGNTGELFF
TRBJ2-5 TRBV7-2 many TRBD2 TGTGCCAGCAGCCTGATGACTAGCGGGGGACTAGTATACTTC CASSLMTSGGLVYF
TRBJ2-1 TRBV6-1 medium-sized . TGTGCCAGCTGGGTTGGAGGCCCCTACAATGAGCAGTTCTTC CASWVGGPYNEQFF
TRBJ2-1 TRBV27 many . TGTGCCAGCAGCCCCCAGGGAGGTGAGCAGTTCTTC CASSPQGGEQFF
TRBJ2-7 TRBV7-2 many . TGTGCCAGCAGCACCCGAGACACGTCCCTTTACGAGCAGTACTTC CASSTRDTSLYEQYF
TRBJ2-7 TRBV7-2 many TRBD1 TGTGCCAGCAGCTTAATCGGACAGGAGATCTACGAGCAGTACTTC CASSLIGQEIYEQYF
TRBJ2-3 TRBV9 many . TGTGCCAGCAGCGCGATCGAGCCTAGCACAGATACGCAGTATTTT CASSAIEPSTDTQYF
TRBJ2-3 TRBV27 many TRBD1 TGTGCCAGCAGTTTACGGACAGGGGGGGATACGCAGTATTTT CASSLRTGGDTQYF
TRBJ2-2 TRBV6-1 many TRBD1 TGTGCCAGCAGTAGGAACAGGGGGAAGAACACCGGGGAGCTGTTTTTT CASSRNRGKNTGELFF
TRBJ2-5 TRBV5-1 many . TGCGCCAGCAGCTTGGGGCAAGAGACCCAGTACTTC CASSLGQETQYF
TRBJ2-5 TRBV7-9 many TRBD1 TGTGCCAGCAGCAACACAGGGGAGCGAGAGACCCAGTACTTC CASSNTGERETQYF
TRBJ1-4 TRBV18 many . TGTGCCAGCTCACCACAACGGAATGAAAAACTGTTTTTT CASSPQRNEKLFF
TRBJ2-1 TRBV7-2 many . TGTGCCAGCAGCTTCCAAGCCCCGGTTCCTTACAATGAGCAGTTCTTC CASSFQAPVPYNEQFF
TRBJ2-3 TRBV6-5 many . TGTGCCAGCAGCTCAAGGCGGGACAAGCAGTATTTT CASSSRRDKQYF
TRBJ1-4 TRBV7-2 many . TGTGCCAGCAGCTTAGGGCAAGCAACTAATGAAAAACTGTTTTTT CASSLGQATNEKLFF
TRBJ2-7 TRBV9 many . TGTGCCAGCAGCGTAGCGCAGGGCGCCCGGTCCTACGAGCAGTACTTC CASSVAQGARSYEQYF
TRBJ2-1 TRBV30 medium-sized . TGTGCCTGGAGTTCCTGGGACAATGAGCAGTTCTTC CAWSSWDNEQFF
TRBJ2-2 TRBV29-1 many . TGCAGCGTTGAAGCGCGGGGGAACACCGGGGAGCTGTTTTTT CSVEARGNTGELFF
TRBJ2-2 TRBV11-3 many . TGTGCCAGCAGCTTAGGGGCTCCCGTAGGGCCCGGGGAGCTGTTTTTT CASSLGAPVGPGELFF
TRBJ2-6 TRBV6-5 medium-sized . TGTGCCAGCAGTTACACATATACAAGCTCTGGGGCCAACGTCCTGACTTTC CASSYTYTSSGANVLTF
TRBJ1-2 TRBV6-6 many . TGTGCCAGCAGTTACCAAGAGACGGATGGCTACACCTTC CASSYQETDGYTF
TRBJ1-6 TRBV4-3 many TRBD1 TGCGCCAGCAGCCAAGGACAGGGTTTTTTTAATTCACCCCTCCACTTT CASSQGQGFFNSPLHF
TRBJ1-5 TRBV2 many . TGTGCCAGCAGTGATCCCAGGGGACCGAATCAGCCCCAGCATTTT CASSDPRGPNQPQHF
TRBJ1-1 TRBV6-5 many . TGTGCCAGCAGAGAAACAGGGAAGACTGAAGCTTTCTTT CASRETGKTEAFF
TRBJ2-5 TRBV25-1 . . TGTGCCAGCAGCGGCCGGACTGCTGGGGAGACCCAGTACTTC CASSGRTAGETQYF
TRBJ1-6 TRBV5-4 many TRBD1 TGTGCCAGCAGCTCAGGACAGGAACCTTCACCCCTCCACTTT CASSSGQEPSPLHF
TRBJ1-3 TRBV4-2 many . TGTGCCAGCAGCCAAGATCAACCGGCCAGCTCTGGAAACACCATATATTTT CASSQDQPASSGNTIYF
TRBJ2-1 TRBV29-1 many . TGCAGCGCTGGGACAAAGTGGAATGAGCAGTTCTTC CSAGTKWNEQFF
TRBJ1-5 TRBV5-1 . . TGCGCCAGCAGCTTTAATGCCGGGGACGGACAGCCCCAGCATTTT CASSFNAGDGQPQHF
TRBJ2-5 TRBV13 . . TGTGCCAGCAGCTTTCTGTCAGGGAAAGAGACCCAGTACTTC CASSFLSGKETQYF
TRBJ2-3 TRBV7-2 many . TGTGCCAGCAGCTTATTCTCAGATACGCAGTATTTT CASSLFSDTQYF
TRBJ2-1 TRBV27 many . TGTGCCAGCAAGGGGCGCGGATGGGGCTCCTACAATGAGCAGTTCTTC CASKGRGWGSYNEQFF
TRBJ1-1 TRBV6-1 . . TGTGCCAGTTTACCTAAGGGAGGTTGGACTGAAGCTTTCTTT CASLPKGGWTEAFF
TRBJ2-7 TRBV7-3 many TRBD2 TGTGCCAGCAGTATGACTAGCGGGGTTTCCTACGAGCAGTACTTC CASSMTSGVSYEQYF
TRBJ1-1 TRBV7-2 . . TGTGCCAGCACCACAAGACCGAGGAACACTGAAGCTTTCTTT CASTTRPRNTEAFF
TRBJ2-4 TRBV29-1 many TRBD1 TGCAGCGTGGGGACAGGGGGGTCCAAAAACATTCAGTACTTC CSVGTGGSKNIQYF
TRBJ2-5 TRBV5-5 many TRBD1 TGTGCCAGCAGCCAGGACAGGGTGAGGACAGTTGAGACCCAGTACTTC CASSQDRVRTVETQYF
TRBJ2-1 TRBV24-1 many . TGTGCCACCAGTGACCCCTTCACCTACAATGAGCAGTTCTTC CATSDPFTYNEQFF